The T cell receptor (beta chain) described here comes from a study of control samples from healthy donors and cancer patients. Germline V gene sequence: CDR1 MGHRA, CDR2 YSYEKL. This CDR3 is built from 18 residues. Trimming removed 4 bases from V and 7 bases from J; junction bases left unmatched: 9. The table came from immunoSEQ multiplex PCR; TCRdb's copy has only in-frame clones and leaves some out. Seen here are about 52,000 clones, 95% observed once, and the top ten hold less than 2.5%. The source material was blood. The source of this sequence is a man aged 25-45 years in good health. This chain links TRBV4-1 with TRBJ2-2; 16 nucleotides agree with TRBD2. The chain's CDR3 is CASSPGLAGGPKGGELFF. The CDR3 region has the DNA TGCGCCAGCAGCCCGGGACTAGCGGGAGGGCCGAAGGGCGGGGAGCTGTTTTTT.